This entry concerns a single T cell receptor beta chain. Germline V gives CDR1 SQVTM, CDR2 ANQGSEA. This CDR3 has 12 amino acids. V shed 7 bases and J 6 bases; nucleotides not matched to a gene: 4. The data were taken from a study of cytomegalovirus exposure and HLA in healthy donors. Profiled with immunoSEQ multiplex PCR; TCRdb holds only in-frame clones, not every one. The profile shows under 400,000 clones, roughly 90% of them singletons. The source material was PBMCs. This receptor was taken from a woman younger than 35 in good health and CMV-seronegative. The rearrangement uses TRBV29-1 and TRBJ1-2, with 11 bases fitting TRBD1. CDR3 sequence: CSAGTGGNGYTF. CDR3 nucleotides: TGCAGCGCCGGGACAGGGGGAAATGGCTACACCTTC.